This TCR beta chain was found in a study of vaccination effects on CD4 cells after COVID-19. Study as a whole: It was a median of 72 days after the second dose that post-vaccine samples were obtained. Study results and limitations: Marked clonal contraction was seen in infection- and vaccine-induced clones late after vaccination. No early post-infection timepoints were available in the study, which also included few convalescent patients.

As concerns this clone: The antigen is undetermined.

The repertoire was sequenced with immunoSEQ multiplex PCR; TCRdb's copy has only in-frame clones and lacks some. Of approximately 13,000 clones listed, approximately 68% are singletons. Sequencing in the ViraFEST assay came after antigen-specific CD4+ T cells had been expanded with viral peptide pools, which were used to stimulate PBMC. The authors isolated CD4+ T cells after 9 to 10 days of culture. Subjects were given two BNT162b2 or mRNA-1273 vaccine doses. Germline CDR1 is MNHEY and CDR2 is SVGEGT. This CDR3 spans 16 amino acids. V lost 2 bases, J lost 1 base, and 12 bases lay in between. The TCR was taken from a human donor who received a COVID-19 vaccine. This chain links TRBV6-2 or TRBV6-3 with TRBJ2-1; the D gene could be TRBD1 or TRBD2 (6 bases each). Material: CD4+ T cells from PBMCs cultured with SARS-CoV-2 spike peptides, obtained after COVID-19 vaccination. CDR3 sequence: CASSYARRGSYNEQFF. The CDR3 nucleotides read TGTGCCAGCAGTTACGCACGGAGGGGGTCCTACAATGAGCAGTTCTTC.